This T cell receptor (beta chain) was obtained from a study of cytomegalovirus exposure and HLA in healthy donors. In regard to this clone: Its specificity is unknown.

CDR1 is SEHNR and CDR2 is FQNEAQ in the germline V gene (reference sequence). V was shortened by 3 bases and J by 0 bases, with 9 bases between the two germline ends. The CDR3 is made up of 14 amino acids. Study observations and caveats: It was approximately 150 TCR beta chains that were listed as cytomegalovirus-associated.

Vbeta (60) and Jbeta (13) primers were used in the PCR. Generated by immunoSEQ multiplex PCR, the TCRdb table keeps only in-frame clones and is missing some. In total, the table holds around 76,000 clones. This chain connects TRBV7-9 to TRBJ2-7, with D possibly being TRBD1 (6 bases). The receptor's source is a middle-aged man in good health and CMV-seronegative. Sequences were obtained from PBMCs. The CDR3 is CASSFDRYSYEQYF. In nucleotides, the CDR3 is TGTGCCAGCAGCTTCGACAGGTACTCCTACGAGCAGTACTTC.